This note documents a single TCR beta chain sequence. Its antigen is still unknown. Base qualities are not at hand, and no much larger clone is one base apart. The sample's treatment or condition label, in plain terms: approximately 9-day PBMC culture with coronavirus spike peptide pools or control peptides (ViraFEST assay). To expand antigen-specific T cells with peptide pools and then pick out the expanded clonotypes through TCR sequencing, the study relied on the ViraFEST assay. The convalescent patients' positive SARS-CoV-2 PCR tests were from March to December 2020, which was before the Alpha, Beta and Delta variants emerged in the United States. Each well held approximately 2 million PBMCs cultured in IMDM containing approximately 5% human AB serum and around 10 IU/ml IL-2, with about 10 ug/ml peptide pools added. Half of the culture medium was replaced with fresh IL-2-containing medium on days 3 and 7. After 10 days of culture, CD4+ T cells were isolated by negative selection using the EasySep CD4+ T cell isolation kit. Ficoll-Paque Plus gradient centrifugation was used to isolate PBMCs from whole blood, and the isolated PBMCs were then either used fresh or cryopreserved at -140C. Culture conditions were generally each tested in triplicate wells.

The data belong to a study of vaccination and CD4 T cells after COVID-19 (dated by TCRdb to 2021 to 2024). Some background on the complete study: Convalescent patients had a positive SARS-CoV-2 result on nasal swab PCR, and of these patients, several had mild disease and one had severe disease. Two doses of either the Pfizer-BioNTech BNT162b2 vaccine (n=8) or the Moderna mRNA-1273 vaccine (n=2) were administered to participants. In control cultures, a CEFX viral epitope pool was used as positive control, an HIV-1 Nef peptide pool was used as negative control, or no peptide was added. Post-vaccine blood samples were obtained a median of approximately 74 days after the second vaccine dose, with a range of about 12 to 241 days. Overlapping spike peptide pools from SARS-CoV-2 and from the common cold coronaviruses HCoV-NL63, HCoV-OC43 and HCoV-229E were used as culture stimuli. The convalescent cohort comprised six males and four females, including two Hispanic individuals, seven Caucasians, two Asians and one multiracial person. Post-COVID blood samples from convalescent patients were collected a median of roughly 100 days after diagnosis, with a range of roughly 30 to 161 days. The spike-specific CD4+ TCR repertoire was compared before and after mRNA vaccination in approximately ten COVID-19 convalescent patients and several infection-naive healthy vaccine recipients. General findings and caveats noted by the study authors: Only a relatively small number of convalescent patients were included in the study, and early timepoints following natural infection were not analyzed. In convalescent patients, a median around 86% of post-vaccine SARS-CoV-2-reactive clones were detected only after vaccination, and vaccine-specific priming was suggested by this finding. Nearly all vaccine-specific clones in convalescent patients (304 of 307) were mono-reactive for SARS-CoV-2 spike rather than cross-reactive with common cold coronaviruses. Although the median number of SARS-CoV-2-reactive clonotypes went up from fewer than 25 after infection to 38 after vaccination, the increase was not significant.

The library was obtained by PCR. DNA from cultured CD4+ T cells was subjected to TCR sequencing with the Oncomine TCR Beta short-read assay at the Johns Hopkins FTIC core. The QIAamp micro DNA kit was used to extract genomic DNA from the cultured CD4+ T cells. Oncomine TCR Beta libraries from cultured CD4+ T cells were pooled with unique dual indexes and sequenced on an Illumina iSeq 100. Per the source publication's procedure: Non-productive sequences were removed, and CDR3s that did not start with C, did not end with F or W, or were shorter than 7 amino acids were discarded. Antigen-specific clonotypes were identified with the MANAFEST web application by comparing peptide-stimulated wells with reference and other culture wells. Positive clones required FDR below 0.05, an odds ratio above 5, and productive frequency above 0.1% in at least two of three replicate wells. A clonotype was classed as cross-reactive if the clonotype showed significant expansion both in SARS-CoV-2 spike wells and in at least one common cold coronavirus spike condition. CDR3 homology was assessed with Levenshtein distances (stringdist) and unrooted phylogenetic trees (ape) in R version 3.6.1. The public sequencing data were trimmed at Q25 with fastp and processed into clonotypes with MiXCR by TCRdb, which kept only in-frame beta chains. Each CDR3 protein gets just one entry, which takes the most common genes and DNA from the rows behind it. The authors' filters were not applied to this entry. The sample yields about 4,400 distinct CDR3 sequences; under 25% were counted once. Jointly, the top ten make up roughly 20% of the sample.

The germline V end is reduced by 2 bases and the J end by 4 bases; junction bases left unmatched: 6. Spanning cysteine to phenylalanine, the CDR3 consists of 16 amino acids. The only DNA kept is the CDR3, 48 bases in frame from the first base. The source material was CD4+ T cells from blood, cultured in vitro. The V and J genes are TRBV12-3 or TRBV12-4 and TRBJ2-7; a stretch of 12 junction bases matches TRBD2. This receptor was obtained from a human donor who had recovered from COVID-19. The DNA sequence is TGTGCCAGCAGTTTATCCCCTGGACTAGCGGGGTACGAGCAGTACTTC. It translates as CASSLSPGLAGYEQYF.